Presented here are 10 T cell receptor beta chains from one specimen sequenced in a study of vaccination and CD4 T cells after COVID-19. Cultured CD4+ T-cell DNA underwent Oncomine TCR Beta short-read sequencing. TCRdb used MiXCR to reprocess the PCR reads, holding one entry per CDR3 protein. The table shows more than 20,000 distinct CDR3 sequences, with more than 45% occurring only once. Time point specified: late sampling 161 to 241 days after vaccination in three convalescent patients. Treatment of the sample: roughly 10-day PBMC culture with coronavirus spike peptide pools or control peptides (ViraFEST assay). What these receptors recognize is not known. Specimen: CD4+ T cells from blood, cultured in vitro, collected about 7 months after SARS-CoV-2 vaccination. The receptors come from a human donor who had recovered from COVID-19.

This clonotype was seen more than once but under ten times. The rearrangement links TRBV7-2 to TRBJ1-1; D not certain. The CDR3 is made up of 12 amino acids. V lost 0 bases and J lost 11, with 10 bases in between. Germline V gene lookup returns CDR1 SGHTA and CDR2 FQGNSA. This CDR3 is CASSLAWGGAFF. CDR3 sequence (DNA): TGTGCCAGCAGCTTAGCTTGGGGTGGGGCTTTCTTT.

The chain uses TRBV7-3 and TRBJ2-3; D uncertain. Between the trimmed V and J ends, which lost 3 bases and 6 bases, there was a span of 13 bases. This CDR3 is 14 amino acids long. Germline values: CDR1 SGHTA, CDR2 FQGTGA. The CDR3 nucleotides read TGTGCCAGCAGCTTTGTGGGGATGGGGGATACGCAGTATTTT. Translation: CASSFVGMGDTQYF.

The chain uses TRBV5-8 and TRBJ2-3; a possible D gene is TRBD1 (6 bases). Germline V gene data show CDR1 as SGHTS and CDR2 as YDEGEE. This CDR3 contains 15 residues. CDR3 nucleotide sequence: TGTGCTACCACTGATACCGACAGGTTCCTAGATACGCAGTATTTT. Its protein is CATTDTDRFLDTQYF.

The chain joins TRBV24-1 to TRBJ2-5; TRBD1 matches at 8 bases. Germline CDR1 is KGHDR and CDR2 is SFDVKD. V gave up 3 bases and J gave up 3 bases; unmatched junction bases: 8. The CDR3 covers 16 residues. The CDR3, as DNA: TGTGCCACCAGTGATGTTAAGGACAGGGTAAAAGAGACCCAGTACTTC. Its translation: CATSDVKDRVKETQYF.

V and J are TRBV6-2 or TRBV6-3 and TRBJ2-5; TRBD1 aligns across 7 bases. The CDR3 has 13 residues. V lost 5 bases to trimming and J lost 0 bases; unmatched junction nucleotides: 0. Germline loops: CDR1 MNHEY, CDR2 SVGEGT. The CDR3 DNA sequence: TGTGCCAGCAGTGACAGGGACCAAGAGACCCAGTACTTC. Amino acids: CASSDRDQETQYF.

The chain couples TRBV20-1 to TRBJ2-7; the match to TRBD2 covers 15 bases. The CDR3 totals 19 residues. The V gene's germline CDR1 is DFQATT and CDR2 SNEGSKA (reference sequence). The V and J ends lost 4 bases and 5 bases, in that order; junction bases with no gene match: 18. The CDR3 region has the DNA TGCAGTGCTACCATCTCTGCCGGTGGGACTAGCGGGAGGAGGGACGAGCAGTACTTC. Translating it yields CSATISAGGTSGRRDEQYF.

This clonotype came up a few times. CDR3 amino acids: CASSLSGRTDTQYF. CDR3 nucleotides: TGTGCCAGCAGCTTATCGGGCCGCACAGATACGCAGTATTTT. The J gene is TRBJ2-3, the V gene TRBV7-6; D is ambiguous. CDR3 length equals 14 residues. V lost 2 bases and J lost 1, with 7 bases in between. Germline CDR1 and CDR2: SGHVS and FNYEAQ.

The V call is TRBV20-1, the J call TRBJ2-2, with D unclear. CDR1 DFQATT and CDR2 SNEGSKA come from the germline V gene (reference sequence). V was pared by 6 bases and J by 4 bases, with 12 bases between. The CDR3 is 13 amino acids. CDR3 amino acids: CSAQYGRTGELFF. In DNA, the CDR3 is TGCAGTGCCCAATACGGCCGCACCGGGGAGCTGTTTTTT.

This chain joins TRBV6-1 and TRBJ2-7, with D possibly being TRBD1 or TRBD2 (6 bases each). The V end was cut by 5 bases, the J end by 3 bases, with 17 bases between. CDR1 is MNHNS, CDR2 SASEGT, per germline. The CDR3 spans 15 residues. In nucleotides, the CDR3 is TGTGCCAGCAGTATCGCGCGGGGACACTACTACGAGCAGTACTTC. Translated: CASSIARGHYYEQYF.

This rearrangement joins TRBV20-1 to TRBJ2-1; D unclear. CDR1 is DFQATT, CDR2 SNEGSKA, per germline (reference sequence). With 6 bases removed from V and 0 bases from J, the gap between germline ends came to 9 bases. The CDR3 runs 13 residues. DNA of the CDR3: TGCAGTGCCGGTTGGAGCTCCTACAATGAGCAGTTCTTC. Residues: CSAGWSSYNEQFF.